This TCR beta chain emerged from a study of T cell changes during pregnancy in multiple sclerosis. The CDR3 spans 13 residues. The germline V gene has CDR1 MGHDK and CDR2 SYGVNS. Trimming at V came to 8 bases and at J to 7 bases, leaving 3 bases not matched to a gene. Profiling relied on immunoSEQ multiplex PCR, and the TCRdb table lists in-frame clones only, not all of them. The sample holds more than 35,000 clones; 90% to 95% are singletons and the top ten take less than 0.55%. The gene calls are TRBV25-1 and TRBJ2-7; 15 bases are a match to TRBD2. Sample: CD4+ T cells from peripheral blood mononuclear cells, taken in the third trimester of pregnancy. The receptor comes from a female donor in good health, enrolled as a control in a pregnancy study. This CDR3 is CASGLAGGHEQYF. The CDR3 DNA is TGTGCCAGCGGACTAGCGGGAGGGCATGAGCAGTACTTC.